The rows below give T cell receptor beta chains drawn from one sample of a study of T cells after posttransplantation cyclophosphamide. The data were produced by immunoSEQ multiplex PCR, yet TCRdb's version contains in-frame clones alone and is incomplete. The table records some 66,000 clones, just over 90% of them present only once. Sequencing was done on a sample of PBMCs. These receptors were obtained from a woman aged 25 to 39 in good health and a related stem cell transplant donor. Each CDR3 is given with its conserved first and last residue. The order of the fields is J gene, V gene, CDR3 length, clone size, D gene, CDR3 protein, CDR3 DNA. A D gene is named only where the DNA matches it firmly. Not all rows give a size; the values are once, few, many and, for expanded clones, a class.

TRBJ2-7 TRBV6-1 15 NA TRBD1 CASRAGTGNQHEQYF TGTGCCAGCAGGGCCGGGACAGGGAATCAACACGAGCAGTACTTC
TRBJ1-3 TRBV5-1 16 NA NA CASSLVAGYSGNTIYF TGCGCCAGCAGCTTGGTAGCGGGTTACTCTGGAAACACCATATATTTT
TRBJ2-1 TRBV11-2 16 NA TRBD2 CASSPALTSGGGEQFF TGTGCCAGCAGCCCGGCCCTGACTAGCGGGGGGGGTGAGCAGTTCTTC
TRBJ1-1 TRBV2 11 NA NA CASSSYTEAFF TGTGCCAGCAGCAGTTACACTGAAGCTTTCTTT
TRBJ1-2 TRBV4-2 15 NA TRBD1 CASSQDRDRGNGYTF TGTGCCAGCAGCCAAGATAGGGACAGGGGGAATGGCTACACCTTC
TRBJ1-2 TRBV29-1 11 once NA CSADRWGGYTF TGCAGCGCCGACAGGTGGGGGGGCTACACCTTC
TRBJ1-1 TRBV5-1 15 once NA CASSFNAGGVTEAFF TGCGCCAGCAGCTTTAATGCCGGGGGCGTAACTGAAGCTTTCTTT
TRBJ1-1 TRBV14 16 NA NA CASSQFAGARNTEAFF TGTGCCAGCAGCCAATTCGCGGGAGCGAGAAACACTGAAGCTTTCTTT
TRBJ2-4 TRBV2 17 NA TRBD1 CASSGHRGLRAKNIQYF TGTGCCAGCAGTGGGCACAGGGGGCTCCGAGCCAAAAACATTCAGTACTTC
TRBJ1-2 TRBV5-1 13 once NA CASSGGPNYGYTF TGCGCCAGCAGCGGAGGCCCTAACTATGGCTACACCTTC
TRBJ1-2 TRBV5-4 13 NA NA CASSSGDARGYTF TGTGCCAGCAGCTCCGGGGACGCTCGGGGCTACACCTTC
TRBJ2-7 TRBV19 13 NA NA CASSPARRYEQYF TGTGCCAGTAGTCCAGCGAGGAGGTACGAGCAGTACTTC
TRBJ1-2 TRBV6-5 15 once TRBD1 CASSQRTGARYGYTF TGTGCCAGCAGTCAACGGACAGGGGCGAGGTATGGCTACACCTTC
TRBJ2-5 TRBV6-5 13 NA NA CASSRDFSETQYF TGTGCCAGCAGCCGGGATTTCTCGGAGACCCAGTACTTC
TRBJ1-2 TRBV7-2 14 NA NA CASSLGGTNYGYTF TGTGCCAGCAGCTTAGGAGGGACTAACTATGGCTACACCTTC
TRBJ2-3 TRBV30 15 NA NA CAWSRVSGYTDTQYF TGTGCCTGGAGTAGGGTGAGCGGATACACAGATACGCAGTATTTT
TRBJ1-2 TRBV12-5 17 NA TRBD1 CASGLVLGRTGNYGYTF TGTGCTAGTGGTTTGGTACTCGGTAGGACAGGGAACTATGGCTACACCTTC
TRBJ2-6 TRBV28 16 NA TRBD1 CASFRDRDSGANVLTF TGTGCCAGCTTCCGGGACAGGGACTCTGGGGCCAACGTCCTGACTTTC
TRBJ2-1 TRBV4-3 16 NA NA CASSQAFGGPYNEQFF TGCGCCAGCAGCCAAGCCTTCGGGGGCCCATACAATGAGCAGTTCTTC
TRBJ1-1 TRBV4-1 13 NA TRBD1 CASSQGRGLEAFF TGCGCCAGCAGCCAAGGCAGGGGGCTTGAAGCTTTCTTT
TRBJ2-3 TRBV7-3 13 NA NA CASSQGTWDTQYF TGTGCCAGCAGCCAAGGGACTTGGGATACGCAGTATTTT
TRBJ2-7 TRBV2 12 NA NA CASTFRGSEQYF TGTGCCAGCACTTTCAGGGGTTCCGAGCAGTACTTC
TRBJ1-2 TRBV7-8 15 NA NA CASSSLRGPDYGYTF TGTGCCAGCAGCTCACTCCGTGGGCCTGACTATGGCTACACCTTC